Below, 29 T cell receptor beta chains from the same sample are listed, as sequenced in a study of T cell responses to AZD1222 COVID-19 vaccine. Using immunoSEQ multiplex PCR, the repertoire was profiled, and TCRdb retains in-frame clones only, with some absent. The sample shows about 60,000 clones, roughly 80% of them seen only once. The material sequenced was peripheral blood, taken 28 days after the second AZD1222 dose. Receptor source: an adult who received the AZD1222 COVID-19 vaccine.

The V gene is TRBV7-7, the J gene TRBJ2-5; D is unclear. This CDR3 region has 15 residues. Trimming stripped 5 bases from V and 3 bases from J, with 16 bases between. Germline lookup yields CDR1 SSHAT and CDR2 FNYEAQ (reference sequence). The CDR3 sequence is CASSRATGQEETQYF. The CDR3 DNA is TGTGCCAGCAGCCGCGCGACGGGCCAGGAAGAGACCCAGTACTTC. Full variable domain (remainder filled in from reference TRBV7-7 and TRBJ2-5): GAGVSQSPRYKVTKRGQDVTLRCDPISSHATLYWYQQALGQGPEFLTYFNYEAQPDKSGLPSDRFSAERPEGSISTLTIQRTEQRDSAMYRCASSRATGQEETQYFGPGTRLLVL.

The chain combines TRBV9 with TRBJ1-1, with 7 bases matching TRBD1. The CDR3 has 14 amino acids. The J segment lost 4 bases and the V segment lost 4 bases, leaving 7 bases of the junction unmatched. Germline lookup yields CDR1 SGDLS and CDR2 YYNGEE. CDR3 region: CASSKGQRITEAFF. The CDR3 region has the DNA TGTGCCAGCAGCAAGGGACAGAGAATCACTGAAGCTTTCTTT.

The chain carries TRBV5-4 and TRBJ1-5, with TRBD1 as a possible D gene (6 bases). The germline V and J ends were trimmed by 0 bases and 6 bases, with 13 bases remaining between them. The CDR3 has 15 amino acids. The germline V gene has CDR1 SGHNT and CDR2 YYREEE (reference sequence). The CDR3 bases are TGTGCCAGCAGCTTGGACCAGGGGAAGGGTCAGCCCCAGCATTTT. Residues: CASSLDQGKGQPQHF.

This clone was seen only once. J is TRBJ2-1 and V is TRBV4-2; 10 bases are a match to TRBD2. Germline V gene data show CDR1 as LGHNA and CDR2 as YNFKEQ. The CDR3 sequence is 16 residues long. The V segment lost 0 bases and the J segment 8 bases; nucleotides outside the gene matches: 7. The CDR3 spells CASSQERTSGEDEQFF. The DNA for the CDR3 is TGTGCCAGCAGCCAAGAGCGAACTAGCGGGGAAGATGAGCAGTTCTTC.

The chain joins TRBV10-2 to TRBJ2-7; 9 bases match TRBD1. CDR1 is WSHSY and CDR2 is SAAADI in the germline V gene. This CDR3 is built from 14 residues. Trimming at V came to 6 bases and at J to 1 base, leaving 4 bases not matched to a gene. Written as DNA, the CDR3 is TGCGCCAGCAGGGACGGGACAGGGTCCTACGAGCAGTACTTC. Encoded protein: CASRDGTGSYEQYF.

This clone appeared once. CDR3 sequence: CASSPPVQRGTLGEQFF. The CDR3 nucleotides read TGTGCCAGCAGTCCCCCGGTACAGCGGGGTACCCTGGGTGAGCAGTTCTTC. The chain employs TRBV6-6 and TRBJ2-1; 7 bases agree with TRBD2. The J segment lost 9 bases and the V segment lost 5 bases, leaving 19 bases of the junction unmatched. CDR3 length: 17 amino acids. The V gene's germline CDR1 is MNHNY and CDR2 SVGAGI (reference sequence).

The chain combines TRBV19 with TRBJ1-5, with TRBD1 identical over 9 bases. CDR3 length: 15 residues. The germline V gene has CDR1 LNHDA and CDR2 SQIVND (reference sequence). V trimming: 7 bases; J trimming: 3 bases; junction bases outside the gene matches: 7. The CDR3 here is CASNNDRGDNQPQHF. The CDR3, as DNA: TGTGCCAGTAATAACGACAGGGGGGACAATCAGCCCCAGCATTTT.

The rearrangement joins TRBV29-1 to TRBJ1-2, with TRBD1 as a possible D gene (5 bases). Trimming pared 5 bases from V and 2 bases from J, leaving 15 bases between. Germline assignment: CDR1 SQVTM and CDR2 ANQGSEA. CDR3 length equals 14 residues. The CDR3 bases are TGCAGCGTTATCAGTCCTGGGACGAACTATGGCTACACCTTC. Translated: CSVISPGTNYGYTF.

This chain joins TRBV4-1 and TRBJ1-4, with D perhaps TRBD1 (6 bases). There are 15 residues in the CDR3. V shed 2 bases and J shed 4 bases, with 11 bases lying between them. The germline CDR1 and CDR2 sequences are MGHRA and YSYEKL. The chain's CDR3 is CASSQLQGFNEKLFF. DNA of the CDR3: TGCGCCAGCAGCCAACTACAGGGTTTTAATGAAAAACTGTTTTTT.

The V call is TRBV11-2, the J call TRBJ2-1; tentatively, D is TRBD2 (7 bases). The germline gives CDR1 SGHAT, CDR2 FQNNGV. This CDR3 has 19 amino acids. V was pared by 2 bases and J by 5 bases, with 25 bases between. CDR3 sequence: CASSLLGGAMGLGDNEQFF. The CDR3 region has the DNA TGTGCCAGCAGCTTACTTGGGGGGGCAATGGGTCTTGGAGACAATGAGCAGTTCTTC.

J is TRBJ2-5 and V is TRBV20-1, with D tentatively TRBD2 (7 bases). Between the trimmed V and J ends, which lost 3 bases and 3 bases, there was a span of 11 bases. This CDR3 region has 13 residues. Germline CDR1 DFQATT, CDR2 SNEGSKA (reference sequence). The CDR3 here is CSASEGGEETQYF. In DNA, the CDR3 is TGCAGTGCTAGTGAAGGGGGGGAAGAGACCCAGTACTTC.

The chain joins TRBV7-8 to TRBJ1-2; 7 bases line up with TRBD1. This CDR3 spans 18 amino acids. From germline, CDR1 is SGHVS and CDR2 FQNEAQ. V gave up 2 bases and J gave up 2 bases; unmatched junction bases: 14. The CDR3 here is CASSLTKGGTERNYGYTF. CDR3 DNA: TGTGCCAGCAGCTTAACCAAGGGGGGGACAGAAAGGAACTATGGCTACACCTTC.

This chain uses TRBV5-6 with TRBJ1-4, with TRBD1 matching 7 bases. Germline V lookup: CDR1 SGHDT, CDR2 YYEEEE. V lost 7 bases, J lost 2 bases, and 2 bases stayed unmatched. The CDR3 extends over 13 amino acids. The CDR3 is CASADRTNEKLFF. CDR3 DNA: TGTGCCAGCGCGGACAGGACTAATGAAAAACTGTTTTTT.

This chain links TRBV6-5 with TRBJ1-5; D gene ambiguous. This CDR3 comprises 13 residues. From germline, CDR1 is MNHEY and CDR2 SVGAGI. The V end was cut by 8 bases, the J end by 2 bases, with 10 bases between. As DNA, the CDR3 is TGTGCCAGCGGAGGTATGGGCAATCAGCCCCAGCATTTT. Amino acids: CASGGMGNQPQHF.

The V and J genes are TRBV7-3 and TRBJ1-2; 9 bases map to TRBD1. Germline assignment: CDR1 SGHTA and CDR2 FQGTGA. The V and J ends lost 5 bases and 6 bases, in that order; junction bases with no gene match: 4. The length of the CDR3 is 13 residues. CDR3: CASSPGTGNGYTF. The DNA for the CDR3 is TGTGCCAGCAGCCCCGGGACAGGGAATGGCTACACCTTC.

The CDR3 coding sequence is TGTGCCAGCAGTTACTCGGCCCAGACTAGCGGGTATACGCAGTATTTT. The encoded protein is CASSYSAQTSGYTQYF. The genes are TRBV6-5 and TRBJ2-3; 10 bases fit TRBD2. Germline CDR1 MNHEY, CDR2 SVGAGI. The CDR3 extends over 16 amino acids. The trim removed 0 bases at V and 7 bases at J, leaving 7 bases unmatched.

V is TRBV5-1 and J is TRBJ2-1, with 9 positions matching TRBD2. V trimming: 0 bases; J trimming: 6 bases; junction bases outside the gene matches: 4. Looked up from germline, CDR1 is SGHRS and CDR2 is YFSETQ. This CDR3 comprises 15 residues. The CDR3 protein is CASSLALAGPNEQFF. DNA of the CDR3: TGCGCCAGCAGCTTGGCCCTAGCGGGGCCCAATGAGCAGTTCTTC.

This clone was recorded once. The CDR3 DNA reads as TGTGCCAACACTCTGAGGGGGGGATTAGATACGCAGTATTTT. This translates into CANTLRGGLDTQYF. The chain joins TRBV2 to TRBJ2-3, with D perhaps TRBD2 (7 bases). Germline V gene data show CDR1 as SNHLY and CDR2 as FYNNEI. V lost 10 bases, J lost 5 bases, and 19 bases lay in between. The CDR3 has 14 residues.

The V call is TRBV3-1 (or the pseudogene TRBV3-2), the J call TRBJ1-1, with D possibly being TRBD1 (6 bases). The CDR3 has 13 residues. Germline V gene lookup returns CDR1 LGHDT and CDR2 YNNKEL (reference sequence). Trimming stripped 1 base from V and 4 bases from J, with 7 bases between. CDR3 sequence reads: CASSQGGGTEAFF. The DNA for the CDR3 is TGTGCCAGCAGCCAAGGAGGGGGCACTGAAGCTTTCTTT.

This chain connects TRBV2 to TRBJ2-2; 8 positions agree with TRBD1. Looked up from germline, CDR1 is SNHLY and CDR2 is FYNNEI. The V segment lost 3 bases and the J segment 5 bases; nucleotides outside the gene matches: 2. The CDR3 has 14 amino acids. The CDR3 nucleotides read TGTGCCAGCAGTGAGACAGGGGCAACCGGGGAGCTGTTTTTT. Translating gives CASSETGATGELFF. Variable domain in full (rest from reference TRBV2 and TRBJ2-2): EPEVTQTPSHQVTQMGQEVILRCVPISNHLYFYWYRQILGQKVEFLVSFYNNEISEKSEIFDDQFSVERPDGSNFTLKIRSTKLEDSAMYFCASSETGATGELFFGEGSRLTVL.

The chain has TRBV18 and TRBJ2-3; TRBD1 or TRBD2 may be the D gene (5 bases each). V was trimmed by 1 base and J by 4 bases, leaving 9 bases between them. Germline CDR1 KGHSH, CDR2 LQKENI. This CDR3 contains 14 residues. As DNA, the CDR3 is TGTGCCAGCTCACCACTTCGAGGGGCAGATACGCAGTATTTT. The encoded protein is CASSPLRGADTQYF.

V and J are TRBV28 and TRBJ2-1; D remains unclear. Germline CDR1 is MDHEN and CDR2 is SYDVKM. V was pared by 5 bases and J by 5 bases, with 10 bases between. This CDR3 is built from 13 residues. The CDR3 is CASSGYNDNEQFF. CDR3 in DNA: TGTGCCAGCAGTGGGTACAACGACAATGAGCAGTTCTTC.

The chain carries TRBV7-2 and TRBJ1-2, with D uncertain. CDR1 is SGHTA and CDR2 is FQGNSA in the germline V gene. Trimming took off 6 bases at V and 12 bases at J, with 26 bases between the two ends. The CDR3 runs 15 residues. CDR3 region: CASRSMLGGQRVDTF. The CDR3 DNA follows: TGTGCCAGCAGATCGATGCTCGGCGGCCAGCGGGTTGACACCTTC.

This chain uses TRBV19 with TRBJ1-3; D unresolved. The CDR3 extends over 11 amino acids. The V gene lost 3 bases and the J gene lost 3 bases, with 0 bases spanning the gap. Germline CDR1 LNHDA, CDR2 SQIVND (reference sequence). The CDR3 spells CASSIGNTIYF. The CDR3 DNA is TGTGCCAGTAGTATTGGAAACACCATATATTTT.

The CDR3 DNA reads TGTGCCAGTAGTTTTGGACAGATAACCGGGGAGCTGTTTTTT. Its translation is CASSFGQITGELFF. The chain combines TRBV19 with TRBJ2-2; a possible D gene is TRBD1 (6 bases). Germline values: CDR1 LNHDA, CDR2 SQIVND (reference sequence). V was shortened by 5 bases and J by 5 bases, with 12 bases between the two germline ends. This CDR3 spans 14 amino acids.

The gene calls are TRBV4-2 and TRBJ1-3; 7 nucleotides line up with TRBD1. The germline V gene has CDR1 LGHNA and CDR2 YNFKEQ. The CDR3 loop spans 16 amino acids. V lost 0 bases and J lost 2; bases outside the gene matches: 4. As DNA, the CDR3 is TGTGCCAGCAGCCAAGACGGCAGGGGGGCTGGAAACACCATATATTTT. Its translation: CASSQDGRGAGNTIYF.

This clone appeared once. The chain joins TRBV7-9 to TRBJ1-4; D may be TRBD1 (5 bases). V gave up 3 bases and J gave up 0 bases, with 17 bases separating them. Germline loops: CDR1 SEHNR, CDR2 FQNEAQ (reference sequence). CDR3 length equals 18 residues. The CDR3 reads CASSFPGGGIATNEKLFF. CDR3 bases: TGTGCCAGCAGCTTCCCCGGGGGAGGAATTGCAACTAATGAAAAACTGTTTTTT.

The rearrangement links TRBV7-9 to TRBJ1-5, with TRBD1 matching over 8 bases. This CDR3 is 15 amino acids long. The junction had 10 bases not matched to a gene; V was cut back by 2 bases and J by 10 bases. From germline, CDR1 is SEHNR and CDR2 FQNEAQ (reference sequence). The CDR3 is CASSLSGGAVGPQHF. The CDR3 region has the DNA TGTGCCAGCAGCTTATCAGGGGGCGCGGTTGGACCCCAGCATTTT. The complete variable domain, with remaining parts taken from reference TRBV7-9 and TRBJ1-5, reads DTGVSQNPRHKITKRGQNVTFRCDPISEHNRLYWYRQTLGQGPEFLTYFQNEAQLEKSRLLSDRFSAERPKGSFSTLEIQRTEQGDSAMYLCASSLSGGAVGPQHFGDGTRLSIL.

The V call is TRBV6-5, the J call TRBJ2-3; D may correspond to TRBD1 or TRBD2 (6 bases each). The CDR3 sequence is 14 residues long. The germline gives CDR1 MNHEY, CDR2 SVGAGI. V was clipped by 6 bases and J by 6 bases, with 16 bases between them. The CDR3 DNA follows: TGTGCCAGCAGGGGGGGCCCCTCGTCTGATACGCAGTATTTT. This sequence encodes CASRGGPSSDTQYF.